Below are 13 T cell receptor beta chains sequenced from a single sample in a study of immune heterogeneity within non-small cell lung tumors. Genomic DNA extracted from bulk tumor tissue served as template. A total of 450 to 700 ng was used per sample. Primary tumors were biopsied several times each, far apart, intraoperatively. Each patient presented with untreated, newly diagnosed non-small cell lung cancer and received curative surgery. TCR beta CDR3 was amplified by multiplex PCR using 32 V and 13 J primers. Via MiXCR, TCRdb re-called the multiplex PCR reads, giving one row per CDR3 protein. The top ten hold less than 5% of the sample, which has around 15,000 distinct CDR3 sequences, 25% to 35% seen once. The source material was lung tumor tissue. Source of these receptors: a man between 40 and 49 years old with non-small cell lung cancer.

Points on this clonotype: The junction does not match germline at one end; this may be a read error. The chain has TRBV10-3 and TRBJ1-2; 8 bases fit TRBD1. This CDR3 contains 15 residues. Per germline, CDR1 ENHRY and CDR2 SYGVKD. DNA of the CDR3: TGTGTCATCAGACCTCGACAGGGGAGCACCTATGGCTACACCTTC. Protein product: CVIRPRQGSTYGYTF.

This clonotype has ten or more counts. The chain carries TRBV27 and TRBJ2-1, with 7 positions matching TRBD1. The germline CDR1 and CDR2 sequences are MNHEY and SMNVEV (reference sequence). V gave up 6 bases and J gave up 10 bases; unmatched junction bases: 12. The CDR3 extends over 14 amino acids. Here the CDR3 reads CASSRDSQPREQFF. CDR3 bases: TGTGCCAGCAGCCGGGACAGTCAACCCAGAGAGCAGTTCTTC.

The rearrangement links TRBV10-3 to TRBJ2-5; tentatively, D is TRBD1 (6 bases). Germline V gene data show CDR1 as ENHRY and CDR2 as SYGVKD. This CDR3 contains 15 residues. V was shortened by 3 bases and J by 1 base, with 12 bases between the two germline ends. The CDR3 spells CAISDPGQAQETQYF. DNA of the CDR3: TGTGCCATCAGTGACCCGGGACAAGCCCAAGAGACCCAGTACTTC.

The V and J genes are TRBV3-1 and TRBJ2-5; a possible D gene is TRBD1 (6 bases). Germline CDR1 LGHDT, CDR2 YNNKEL (reference sequence). Trimming shortened V by 7 bases and J by 5 bases, and 14 bases separated the two germline ends. This CDR3 spans 13 amino acids. CDR3 DNA: TGTGCCAGCATCGGTACAGGGCAGGAGACCCAGTACTTC. Protein: CASIGTGQETQYF.

Concerning this clonotype itself: A much bigger clone sits one base away, suggesting this may be a read error. The V and J genes are TRBV20-1 and TRBJ1-1; a possible D gene is TRBD1 (5 bases). Germline assignment: CDR1 DFQATT and CDR2 SNEGSKA (reference sequence). The CDR3 is made up of 12 amino acids. The ends were cut back, 8 bases at V and 7 bases at J, with 17 bases in the middle. The CDR3 region is CSSPLVRGEAFF. The CDR3 DNA sequence: TGCAGTTCCCCCTTAGTGAGGGGTGAAGCTTTCTTT.

CDR3: CASSESREGAEAFF. DNA for the CDR3: TGTGCCAGCAGTGAATCCAGGGAAGGGGCTGAAGCTTTCTTT. The chain links TRBV2 to TRBJ1-1; the D gene is possibly TRBD1 (5 bases). This CDR3 comprises 14 residues. CDR1 is SNHLY, CDR2 FYNNEI, per germline. Trimming pared 2 bases from V and 6 bases from J, leaving 13 bases between.

This clonotype has only one observation. Given a much more abundant clone one base away, this may be a read error. The J gene is TRBJ2-2, the V gene TRBV6-2 or TRBV6-3; D could derive from TRBD1 or TRBD2 (5 bases each). Per the germline V gene, CDR1 is MNHEY and CDR2 is SVGEGT. The CDR3 totals 12 residues. The DNA for the CDR3 is TGTGCCAGCAGTTATGGGACCGAGGAGCTGTTTTTT. This gives the protein CASSYGTEELFF.

The chain is built from TRBV19 and TRBJ2-5, with D possibly being TRBD1 or TRBD2 (5 bases each). This CDR3 region has 13 residues. V lost 5 bases and J lost 4, with 11 bases in between. Germline CDR1 reads LNHDA; CDR2 reads SQIVND (reference sequence). The CDR3, as DNA: TGTGCCAGTAGTTTTTCGAGGGGAGAGACCCAGTACTTC. As protein: CASSFSRGETQYF. Using reference TRBV19 and TRBJ2-5 for the parts outside the CDR3, the full variable domain is DGGITQSPKYLFRKEGQNVTLSCEQNLNHDAMYWYRQDPGQGLRLIYYSQIVNDFQKGDIAEGYSVSREKKESFPLTVTSAQKNPTAFYLCASSFSRGETQYFGPGTRLLVL.

This clonotype is medium-sized within its sample. This chain joins TRBV5-6 and TRBJ1-4, with 7 nucleotides matching TRBD1. The germline gives CDR1 SGHDT, CDR2 YYEEEE. This CDR3 has 15 amino acids. Trimming cost V 3 bases and J 8 bases; bases outside gene matches: 10. The CDR3 loop is CASSSRGGGVEKLFF. The CDR3 region has the DNA TGTGCCAGCAGCTCCCGAGGGGGCGGCGTCGAAAAACTGTTTTTT.

On this clonotype: This may be a read error, as it is one base from a much larger clone. V is TRBV7-2 and J is TRBJ2-7; D unresolved. Germline V gene sequence: CDR1 SGHTA, CDR2 FQGNSA. This CDR3 comprises 14 residues. The V gene lost 2 bases and the J gene lost 2 bases, with 10 bases spanning the gap. CDR3 loop: CASSLNLGAYEQYF. CDR3 nucleotide sequence: TGTGCCAGCAGCTTAAATCTGGGTGCCTACGAGCAGTACTTC.

In this sample, this clonotype turned up a few times. The chain recombines TRBV5-1 with TRBJ2-2; D gene unclear. The V end was cut by 6 bases, the J end by 2 bases, with 11 bases between. The germline gives CDR1 SGHRS, CDR2 YFSETQ. The CDR3 has 14 residues. CDR3 nucleotide sequence: TGCGCCAGCACACCGACCCGAAACACCGGGGAGCTGTTTTTT. Protein product: CASTPTRNTGELFF.

About this clonotype: A read error may be the cause here, since a much bigger clone is one base away. This CDR3 is missing its conserved last phenylalanine or tryptophan, likely due to a read error. The chain employs TRBV5-1 and TRBJ1-1; D perhaps matches TRBD1 (5 bases). CDR1 and CDR2 from the germline V gene are SGHRS and YFSETQ. The CDR3 length is 15 residues. The ends were cut back, 0 bases at V and 11 bases at J, with 20 bases in the middle. As DNA, the CDR3 is TGCGCCAGCAGCTTGGACACTTATTCCACTCCAGGGGCTTTCCTT. Translated: CASSLDTYSTPGAFL.

V and J are TRBV7-8 and TRBJ1-2; D unclear. With 7 bases removed from V and 4 bases from J, the gap between germline ends came to 16 bases. CDR3 length equals 14 residues. The germline gives CDR1 SGHVS, CDR2 FQNEAQ. The CDR3 nucleotides read TGTGCCAGCACCCATGCCCAGGCCTTCTATGGCTACACCTTC. It specifies CASTHAQAFYGYTF. The variable domain in full, with the rest retrieved from reference TRBV7-8 and TRBJ1-2, is GAGVSQSPRYKVAKRGQDVALRCDPISGHVSLFWYQQALGQGPEFLTYFQNEAQLDKSGLPSDRFFAERPEGSVSTLKIQRTQQEDSAVYLCASTHAQAFYGYTFGSGTRLTVV.